The 14 T cell receptor beta chains reported below all come from one sample, sequenced in a study of blood T cell repertoires in COVID-19. Using immunoSEQ multiplex PCR, the repertoire was profiled, and TCRdb retains in-frame clones only, with some absent. The sample includes about 120,000 clones, 70% to 90% of them seen just once. The specimen sequenced was peripheral blood. The receptors derive from a man between 60 and 70 years old with acute or convalescent COVID-19.

The chain joins TRBV28 to TRBJ2-1, with TRBD1 matching over 8 bases. Germline V gives CDR1 MDHEN, CDR2 SYDVKM. V was clipped by 6 bases and J by 8 bases; unmatched bases: 12. This CDR3 has 15 residues. The CDR3 sequence: CASSKTGESRDEQFF. The DNA for the CDR3 is TGTGCCAGCAGCAAGACAGGGGAGTCTAGAGATGAGCAGTTCTTC. The full variable domain, with the rest looked up from reference TRBV28 and TRBJ2-1, is DVKVTQSSRYLVKRTGEKVFLECVQDMDHENMFWYRQDPGLGLRLIYFSYDVKMKEKGDIPEGYSVSREKKERFSLILESASTNQTSMYLCASSKTGESRDEQFFGPGTRLTVL.

V gene TRBV19 combines with J gene TRBJ2-1; 9 bases fit TRBD2. V was clipped by 6 bases and J by 6 bases; unmatched bases: 9. Per the germline V gene, CDR1 is LNHDA and CDR2 is SQIVND (reference sequence). The CDR3 has 15 residues. CDR3 DNA: TGTGCCAGTAGGAGGGTAGCGGGAGATTTCAATGAGCAGTTCTTC. Encoded protein: CASRRVAGDFNEQFF.

V and J are TRBV7-2 and TRBJ1-3, with 9 bases matching TRBD1. CDR1 is SGHTA and CDR2 is FQGNSA in the germline V gene. The CDR3 consists of 15 residues. Unmatched junction bases numbered 6, after V lost 5 bases and J lost 4 bases. The DNA of the CDR3 is TGTGCCAGCAGCCTACAGGGGGCGGGCGGAAACACCATATATTTT. This translates into CASSLQGAGGNTIYF. Together with reference TRBV7-2 and TRBJ1-3, the CDR3 gives the full variable domain: GAGVSQSPSNKVTEKGKDVELRCDPISGHTALYWYRQSLGQGLEFLIYFQGNSAPDKSGLPSDRFSAERTGGSVSTLTIQRTQQEDSAVYLCASSLQGAGGNTIYFGEGSWLTVV.

The V gene is TRBV10-1, the J gene TRBJ2-5; TRBD1 aligns across 7 bases. The trim removed 0 bases at V and 1 base at J, leaving 2 bases unmatched. The CDR3 runs 15 residues. Germline CDR1 WNHNN, CDR2 SYGVQD (reference sequence). CDR3 region: CASSESDRAQETQYF. CDR3 coding DNA: TGCGCCAGCAGTGAGTCCGACAGGGCCCAAGAGACCCAGTACTTC.

The gene calls are TRBV11-2 and TRBJ2-2; 14 bases match TRBD2. V shed 5 bases, J shed 5 bases, and the junction held 7 bases outside the gene matches. Germline CDR1 SGHAT, CDR2 FQNNGV. There are 17 residues in the CDR3. The CDR3 region is CASSPRTSGRPTGELFF. CDR3 DNA sequence: TGTGCCAGCAGCCCTCGGACTAGCGGGAGGCCGACCGGGGAGCTGTTTTTT.

CDR3 amino acids: CASSQKIRDREGTDTQYF. CDR3 DNA: TGCGCCAGCAGCCAAAAGATCCGGGACAGGGAGGGCACAGATACGCAGTATTTT. The gene calls are TRBV4-1 and TRBJ2-3; 9 positions agree with TRBD1. The CDR3 sequence is 18 residues long. V lost 2 bases, J lost 1 base, and 10 bases stayed unmatched. CDR1 and CDR2 (germline): MGHRA, YSYEKL.

This clone was seen once. The chain carries TRBV27 and TRBJ2-1, with TRBD2 identical over 12 bases. The CDR3 contains 14 residues. V lost 6 bases and J lost 5; bases outside the gene matches: 2. Germline V gene sequence: CDR1 MNHEY, CDR2 SMNVEV (reference sequence). CDR3 amino acids: CASRTSGSNNEQFF. In nucleotides, the CDR3 is TGTGCCAGCAGGACTAGCGGGAGTAACAATGAGCAGTTCTTC.

The genes are TRBV19 and TRBJ2-5; no clear D. V lost 7 bases and J lost 5, with 14 bases in between. In germline, CDR1 is LNHDA, CDR2 SQIVND (reference sequence). The CDR3 is 13 amino acids. The CDR3 region is CASTGSPGETQYF. CDR3 DNA: TGTGCCAGTACGGGTAGTCCCGGGGAGACCCAGTACTTC.

V and J are TRBV4-3 and TRBJ2-7; D gene ambiguous. The CDR3 consists of 16 residues. Germline CDR1 is LGHNA and CDR2 is YSLEER. V was clipped by 4 bases and J by 3 bases, with 19 bases between them. The CDR3 loop reads CASSLNIQTTIYEQYF. In nucleotides, the CDR3 is TGCGCCAGCAGCCTAAACATCCAAACAACTATCTACGAGCAGTACTTC.

The CDR3 spells CASSSIAGRADTQYF. CDR3 DNA: TGTGCCAGCAGCTCTATAGCGGGACGGGCAGATACGCAGTATTTT. This chain joins TRBV7-2 and TRBJ2-3, with TRBD2 matching over 8 bases. Trimming removed 4 bases from V and 4 bases from J; junction bases left unmatched: 7. CDR3 length: 15 residues. CDR1 is SGHTA, CDR2 FQGNSA, per germline.

The rearrangement uses TRBV28 and TRBJ1-4; 10 bases line up with TRBD1. Looked up from germline, CDR1 is MDHEN and CDR2 is SYDVKM. The CDR3 runs 16 residues. The J segment lost 5 bases and the V segment lost 6 bases, leaving 9 bases of the junction unmatched. Here the CDR3 reads CASRSTGQGVNEKLFF. The CDR3 nucleotides are TGTGCCAGCAGATCGACTGGACAGGGGGTCAATGAAAAACTGTTTTTT.

The chain uses TRBV28 and TRBJ1-2; a weak D match, TRBD1 (6 bases). CDR1 and CDR2 (germline): MDHEN, SYDVKM. CDR3 length equals 16 residues. Trimming took off 8 bases at V and 0 bases at J, with 19 bases between the two ends. CDR3: CASRPSGRDTNYGYTF. CDR3 bases: TGTGCCAGCCGACCCTCGGGGAGGGACACTAACTATGGCTACACCTTC.

This chain joins TRBV7-2 and TRBJ2-3; a possible D gene is TRBD1 (6 bases). In germline, CDR1 is SGHTA, CDR2 FQGNSA. The V end lost 3 bases, the J end lost 5 bases, and 9 bases lay between the germline ends. The CDR3 consists of 13 residues. The CDR3 is CASSFNREDTQYF. CDR3 DNA: TGTGCCAGCAGCTTTAACAGGGAAGATACGCAGTATTTT.

The table lists this clone with a count of one. The chain has TRBV11-3 and TRBJ2-1, with 9 bases fitting TRBD1. From germline, CDR1 is SGHNT and CDR2 YENEEA. V trimming: 1 base; J trimming: 4 bases; junction bases outside the gene matches: 2. The CDR3 length is 15 residues. CDR3 sequence (DNA): TGTGCCAGCAGCTTAGGACAGGGGGTTTACAATGAGCAGTTCTTC. This gives the protein CASSLGQGVYNEQFF.